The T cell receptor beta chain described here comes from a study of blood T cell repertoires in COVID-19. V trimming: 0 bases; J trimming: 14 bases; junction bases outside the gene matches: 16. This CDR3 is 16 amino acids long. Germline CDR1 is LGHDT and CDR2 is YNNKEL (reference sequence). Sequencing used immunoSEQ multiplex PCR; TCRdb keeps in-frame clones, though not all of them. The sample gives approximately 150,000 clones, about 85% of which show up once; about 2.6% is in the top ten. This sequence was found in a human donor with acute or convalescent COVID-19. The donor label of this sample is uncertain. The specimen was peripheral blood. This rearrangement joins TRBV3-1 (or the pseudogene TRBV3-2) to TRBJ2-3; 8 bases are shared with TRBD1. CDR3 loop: CASSQDLGTGGMQRYF. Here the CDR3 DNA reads TGTGCCAGCAGCCAAGATCTCGGGACAGGCGGGATGCAAAGGTATTTT.